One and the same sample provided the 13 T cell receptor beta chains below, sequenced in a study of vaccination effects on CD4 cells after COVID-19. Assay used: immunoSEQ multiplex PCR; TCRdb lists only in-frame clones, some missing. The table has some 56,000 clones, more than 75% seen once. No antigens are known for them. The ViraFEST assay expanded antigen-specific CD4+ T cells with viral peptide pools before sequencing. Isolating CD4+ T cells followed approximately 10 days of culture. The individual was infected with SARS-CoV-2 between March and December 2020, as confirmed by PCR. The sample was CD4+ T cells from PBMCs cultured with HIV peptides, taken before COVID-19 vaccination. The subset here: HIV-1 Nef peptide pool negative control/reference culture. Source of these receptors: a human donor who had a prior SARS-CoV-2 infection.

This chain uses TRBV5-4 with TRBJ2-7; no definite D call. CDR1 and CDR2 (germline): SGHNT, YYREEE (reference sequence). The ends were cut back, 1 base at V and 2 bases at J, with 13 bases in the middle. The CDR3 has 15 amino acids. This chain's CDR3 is CASSLTSNTPYEQYF. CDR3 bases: TGTGCCAGCAGCTTGACCTCTAATACTCCCTACGAGCAGTACTTC.

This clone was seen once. CDR3 DNA sequence: TGTGCCAGCATCACTAGCGGGATGTCCTACGAGCAGTACTTC. It specifies CASITSGMSYEQYF. This chain links TRBV28 with TRBJ2-7, with 10 positions matching TRBD2. Germline V gene sequence: CDR1 MDHEN, CDR2 SYDVKM. V dropped 7 bases and J dropped 1; count of bases not matched to a gene: 4. The CDR3 length is 14 residues.

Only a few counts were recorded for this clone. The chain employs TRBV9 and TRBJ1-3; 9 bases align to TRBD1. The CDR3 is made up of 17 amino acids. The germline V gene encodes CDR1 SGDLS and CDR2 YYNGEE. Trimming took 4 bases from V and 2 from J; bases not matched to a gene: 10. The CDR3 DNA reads TGTGCCAGCAGCCCGGGACAGGGAATGGCTGCTGGAAACACCATATATTTT. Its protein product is CASSPGQGMAAGNTIYF.

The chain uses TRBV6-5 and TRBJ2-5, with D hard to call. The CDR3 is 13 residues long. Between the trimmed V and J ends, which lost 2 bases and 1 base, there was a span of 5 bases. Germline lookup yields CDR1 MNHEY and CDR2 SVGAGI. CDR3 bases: TGTGCCAGCAGTTACGACACCCAAGAGACCCAGTACTTC. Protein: CASSYDTQETQYF.

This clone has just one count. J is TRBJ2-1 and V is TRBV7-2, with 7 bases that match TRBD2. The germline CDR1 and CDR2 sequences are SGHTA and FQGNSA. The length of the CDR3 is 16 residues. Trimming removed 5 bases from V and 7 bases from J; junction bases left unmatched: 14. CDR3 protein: CASSPRLASSKNEQFF. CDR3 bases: TGTGCCAGCAGCCCTCGACTAGCCTCAAGTAAAAATGAGCAGTTCTTC.

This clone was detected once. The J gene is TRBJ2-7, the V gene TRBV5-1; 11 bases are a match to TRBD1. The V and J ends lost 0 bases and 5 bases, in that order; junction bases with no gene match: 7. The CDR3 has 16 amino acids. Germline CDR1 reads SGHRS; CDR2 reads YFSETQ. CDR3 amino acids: CASSLGWTGGGDEQYF. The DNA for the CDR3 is TGCGCCAGCAGCTTGGGGTGGACAGGGGGCGGCGACGAGCAGTACTTC.

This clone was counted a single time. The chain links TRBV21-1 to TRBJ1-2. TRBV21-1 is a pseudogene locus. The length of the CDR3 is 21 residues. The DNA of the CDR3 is TGTGCCAGCACCCCCCCGGGCCCACAGCCGTATGAGACCGATGCTAACTATGGCTACACCTTC. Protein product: CASTPPGPQPYETDANYGYTF.

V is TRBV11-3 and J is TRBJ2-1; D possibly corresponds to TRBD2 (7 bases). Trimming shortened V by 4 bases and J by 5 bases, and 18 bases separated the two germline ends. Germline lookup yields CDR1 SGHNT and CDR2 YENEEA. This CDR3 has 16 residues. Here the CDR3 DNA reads TGTGCCAGCAGCTGGGAGGGCACAGGGTCCGACAATGAGCAGTTCTTC. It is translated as CASSWEGTGSDNEQFF.

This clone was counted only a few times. CDR3 DNA: TGTGCCAGCAGCTTAGGCCTCAGGGGTAAGCAGTTCTTC. It codes for CASSLGLRGKQFF. The chain carries TRBV13 and TRBJ2-1, with D perhaps matching TRBD1 (6 bases). With 0 bases removed from V and 11 bases from J, the gap between germline ends came to 11 bases. This CDR3 contains 13 residues. CDR1 is PRHDT, CDR2 FYEKMQ, per germline (reference sequence).

In nucleotides, the CDR3 is TGCGCCAGCAGGAAAACAGGGGGCAGCAATCAGCCCCAGCATTTT. Its protein product is CASRKTGGSNQPQHF. The chain combines TRBV4-1 with TRBJ1-5, with 9 bases aligning to TRBD1. The CDR3 has 15 amino acids. The ends lost 6 bases at V and 1 base at J; junction bases unmatched: 4. Germline CDR1 and CDR2: MGHRA and YSYEKL.

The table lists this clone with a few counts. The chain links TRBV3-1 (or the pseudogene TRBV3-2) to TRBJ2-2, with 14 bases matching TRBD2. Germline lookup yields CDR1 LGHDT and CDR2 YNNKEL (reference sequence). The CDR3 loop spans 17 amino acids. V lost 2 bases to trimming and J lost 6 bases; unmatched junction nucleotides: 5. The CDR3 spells CASSQPRLAGGAGELFF. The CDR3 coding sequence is TGTGCCAGCAGCCAACCTCGACTAGCGGGGGGGGCCGGGGAGCTGTTTTTT.

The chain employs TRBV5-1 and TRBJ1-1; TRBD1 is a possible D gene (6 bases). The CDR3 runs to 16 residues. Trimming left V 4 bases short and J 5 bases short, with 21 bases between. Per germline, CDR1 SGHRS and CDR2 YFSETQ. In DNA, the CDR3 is TGCGCCAGCAGCCCGACCGGGTCCGGGGGCAGGACTGAAGCTTTCTTT. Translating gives CASSPTGSGGRTEAFF.

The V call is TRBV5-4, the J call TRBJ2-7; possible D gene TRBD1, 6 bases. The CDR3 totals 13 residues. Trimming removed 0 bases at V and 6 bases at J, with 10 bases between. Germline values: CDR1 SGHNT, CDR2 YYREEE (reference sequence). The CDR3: CASSLVRGGEQYF. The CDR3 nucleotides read TGTGCCAGCAGCTTGGTCAGGGGTGGCGAGCAGTACTTC.